The 17 T cell receptor beta chains below were found in one sample sequenced in a study of blood T cells in healthy people across ages. PCR was performed a second time for about 6 to 12 cycles using a sample-barcoded 5' primer and a J-beta primer mix. TCRdb reanalysed the 5' RACE reads using MiXCR and keeps one entry per CDR3 protein. The repertoire holds more than 800,000 distinct CDR3 sequences, with about 30% as singletons. The sample was blood. These receptors were obtained from a woman aged 80 or over in good health.

This sequence joins TRBV18 and TRBJ2-2, with TRBD1 matching 7 bases. J was trimmed by 5 bases and V by 2 bases; bases with no gene match: 5. CDR1 KGHSH and CDR2 LQKENI come from the germline V gene. The CDR3 sequence is 15 residues long. The DNA of the CDR3 is TGTGCCAGCTCACCAAGAGGGGGCGAGACCGGGGAGCTGTTTTTT. As protein: CASSPRGGETGELFF.

The table lists this clonotype with many counts. This chain joins TRBV7-8 and TRBJ1-2; a weak D match, TRBD1 (5 bases). Germline V CDR1 and CDR2: SGHVS, FQNEAQ. The V end was cut by 1 base, the J end by 5 bases, with 11 bases between. The CDR3 is 14 residues long. The CDR3: CASSLDSGGYGYTF. The CDR3 DNA reads as TGTGCCAGCAGCTTAGACTCGGGGGGGTATGGCTACACCTTC.

This clonotype was observed at least ten times. V is TRBV6-6 and J is TRBJ2-5; 9 nucleotides match TRBD2. Germline lookup yields CDR1 MNHNY and CDR2 SVGAGI (reference sequence). This CDR3 has 15 residues. V dropped 7 bases and J dropped 3; count of bases not matched to a gene: 9. The CDR3 region has the DNA TGTGCCAGCACCCTGCGGGGGGGTGTAGAAGAGACCCAGTACTTC. Its protein is CASTLRGGVEETQYF.

This clonotype occurred a few times. V usage is TRBV18 and J usage is TRBJ2-3; 11 bases align to TRBD2. The CDR3 spans 19 residues. CDR1 KGHSH and CDR2 LQKENI come from the germline V gene. J was trimmed by 4 bases and V by 1 base; bases with no gene match: 13. The CDR3 region is CASSPRVGTSGRRSDTQYF. The CDR3 coding sequence is TGTGCCAGCTCACCACGGGTCGGGACTAGCGGCCGGAGGTCAGATACGCAGTATTTT.

This chain uses TRBV13 with TRBJ2-7; perhaps TRBD1 as D (5 bases). CDR1 and CDR2 from the germline V gene are PRHDT and FYEKMQ (reference sequence). The CDR3 extends over 15 amino acids. Trimming took 6 bases from V and 0 from J, leaving 15 bases between them. As DNA, the CDR3 is TGTGCCAGCAGTTCCTCACAGGACGTCTCCTACGAGCAGTACTTC. Its translation: CASSSSQDVSYEQYF.

This clonotype was counted many times. The chain employs TRBV7-7 and TRBJ2-1; D is undetermined. Trimming cost V 2 bases and J 2 bases, with 13 bases left between them. From germline, CDR1 is SSHAT and CDR2 FNYEAQ (reference sequence). The CDR3 has 16 residues. In nucleotides, the CDR3 is TGTGCCAGCAGCTTAACTTGTGGCCAGACCTACAATGAGCAGTTCTTC. Residues: CASSLTCGQTYNEQFF.

Turning to this clonotype: This may come from a read error, since a much larger clone is one base off. The chain has TRBV12-3 or TRBV12-4 and TRBJ2-3; the match to TRBD2 covers 7 bases. The CDR3 length is 17 residues. The V gene end was trimmed by 7 bases and the J gene end by 0 bases; junction bases not matched to a gene: 13. CDR3 sequence: CASIRSGTTISTDTQYF. CDR3 DNA: TGTGCCAGCATCAGATCCGGGACTACAATTAGCACAGATACGCAGTATTTT.

The CDR3 sequence: CASSLVPAGGGYEQYF. The DNA for the CDR3 is TGTGCCAGCAGCTTAGTACCAGCCGGCGGGGGATACGAGCAGTACTTC. J is TRBJ2-4 and V is TRBV7-2, with 7 positions matching TRBD2. The J call may be in error: the DNA end matches TRBJ2-7 better. This CDR3 contains 16 residues. Germline CDR1 and CDR2: SGHTA and FQGNSA.

This clonotype was found many times. V and J are TRBV20-1 and TRBJ2-7; the D gene is possibly TRBD1 (6 bases). V lost 0 bases, J lost 6 bases, and 15 bases lay in between. CDR3 size: 14 residues. The germline V gene has CDR1 DFQATT and CDR2 SNEGSKA (reference sequence). The CDR3 coding sequence is TGCAGTGCTAGAGAACAGGGTTGGTCAGGCGAGCAGTACTTC. Translation: CSAREQGWSGEQYF.

This clonotype was detected many times. The CDR3 is CASSLVAIETQYF. The CDR3, as DNA: TGTGCCAGCAGCTTAGTCGCCATCGAGACCCAGTACTTC. The chain joins TRBV7-2 to TRBJ2-5; D remains ambiguous. Looked up from germline, CDR1 is SGHTA and CDR2 is FQGNSA. V lost 1 base, J lost 5 bases, and 8 bases lay in between. The CDR3 totals 13 residues.

V gene TRBV10-2 combines with J gene TRBJ1-5, with D possibly TRBD1 on 6 matching bases. V lost 4 bases, J lost 4 bases, and 14 bases lay in between. Germline CDR1 reads WSHSY; CDR2 reads SAAADI. This CDR3 is built from 15 residues. CDR3 protein: CASSVGGGTNQPQHF. The CDR3 DNA is TGCGCCAGCAGTGTCGGAGGGGGAACAAATCAGCCCCAGCATTTT.

In this sample, this clonotype turned up many times. V usage is TRBV20-1 and J usage is TRBJ2-5; 10 bases fit TRBD1. The CDR3 runs to 15 residues. With V trimmed by 3 bases and J by 4 bases, 8 bases remained unmatched. The V gene's germline CDR1 is DFQATT and CDR2 SNEGSKA (reference sequence). The CDR3 bases are TGCAGTGCTAGCCGGGGACAGGGGATTTTAGAGACCCAGTACTTC. It encodes CSASRGQGILETQYF.

This clonotype was observed at least ten times. V is TRBV7-9 and J is TRBJ1-4; 8 nucleotides line up with TRBD1. Trimming at V came to 5 bases and at J to 7 bases, leaving 15 bases not matched to a gene. The germline V gene encodes CDR1 SEHNR and CDR2 FQNEAQ (reference sequence). The CDR3 is 17 amino acids. CDR3: CASSPSPGDRGGEKLFF. In nucleotides, the CDR3 is TGTGCCAGCAGCCCGAGCCCAGGAGACAGGGGAGGTGAAAAACTGTTTTTT.

The DNA for the CDR3 is TGTGCCAGCAGGGAGACAGACGCCGGCTACACCTTC. It translates to CASRETDAGYTF. This sequence joins TRBV6-6 and TRBJ1-2; D might be TRBD1 (5 bases). This CDR3 is built from 12 residues. V lost 6 bases and J 8 bases, leaving 13 bases between the germline ends. Germline-derived CDR1 and CDR2 are MNHNY and SVGAGI (reference sequence).

This clonotype was seen just once. A much larger clone is a single base away; this may be a read error. The chain couples TRBV3-1 to TRBJ2-1; possible D gene TRBD1, 6 bases. The V gene's germline CDR1 is LGHDT and CDR2 YNNKEL (reference sequence). CDR3 length: 13 amino acids. CDR3 DNA sequence: TGTGCCAGCAGCATAGGACAGCACAATGAGCGGTTCTTC. This codes for CASSIGQHNERFF.

In this sample, this clonotype turned up a few times. This chain joins TRBV6-5 and TRBJ2-3; 7 bases align to TRBD2. The CDR3 sequence is 15 residues long. CDR1 and CDR2 from the germline V gene are MNHEY and SVGAGI. V was clipped by 4 bases and J by 1 base; unmatched bases: 5. The CDR3, as DNA: TGTGCCAGCAGTTCCCGGGGGGTCGGCACAGATACGCAGTATTTT. Translated, it gives CASSSRGVGTDTQYF.

In its sample, this clonotype was seen many times. The chain links TRBV7-2 to TRBJ2-5; perhaps TRBD2 as D (5 bases). Trimming pared 2 bases from V and 4 bases from J, leaving 14 bases between. The CDR3 has 15 amino acids. CDR1 and CDR2 (germline): SGHTA, FQGNSA. DNA of the CDR3: TGTGCCAGCAGCTTACGAGGGCAAGTTGGAGAGACCCAGTACTTC. Amino acids: CASSLRGQVGETQYF.